The rows below give T cell receptor beta chains drawn from one sample of a study of chemoradiotherapy in HPV16-positive cancers. Sequencing was performed with immunoSEQ multiplex PCR; in TCRdb, only in-frame clones are kept and a portion is missing. The sample records approximately 630 clones, roughly 84% being singletons. The material was tumor tissue, obtained from a patient who underwent chemoradiotherapy. These receptors were obtained from a human donor with HPV-associated anogenital cancer. CDR3s include the opening cysteine and the closing phenylalanine or tryptophan. The D gene is left open where the match is weak. The size of a clone is reported for some rows only, either as once, few or many, or as a class for expanded clones.

>TRBJ2-1|.|TRBV7-9|TRBD2
CASNLGGKGPDEQFF
TGTGCCAGCAATTTGGGGGGGAAAGGACCAGATGAGCAGTTCTTC
>TRBJ2-3|once|TRBV6-6|.
CASSFGGVTDTQYF
TGTGCCAGCAGTTTCGGCGGGGTCACAGATACGCAGTATTTT
>TRBJ2-7|.|TRBV7-6|.
CASSLATDSYYEQYF
TGTGCCAGCAGCTTAGCAACAGACAGTTACTACGAGCAGTACTTC
>TRBJ1-6|.|TRBV30|.
CAWRTSGHGSPLHF
TGTGCCTGGAGGACCTCGGGACATGGTTCACCCCTCCACTTT
>TRBJ2-1|.|TRBV7-8|TRBD2
CASSRNSGGAYEQFF
TGTGCCAGCAGCCGGAATAGCGGGGGGGCATATGAGCAGTTCTTC
>TRBJ1-2|.|TRBV10-3|TRBD1
CAITGQDYGYTF
TGTGCCATCACTGGACAGGACTATGGCTACACCTTC
>TRBJ2-1|once|TRBV7-2|TRBD2
CASSVVGTSGGAFNEQFF
TGTGCCAGCAGCGTAGTGGGGACTAGCGGGGGGGCTTTCAATGAGCAGTTCTTC
>TRBJ2-7|few|TRBV7-9|.
CASSSQGVAEQYF
TGTGCCAGCAGTAGCCAGGGAGTAGCCGAGCAGTACTTC
>TRBJ1-2|.|TRBV28|.
CASSPIYTRGQGGYTF
TGTGCCAGCAGTCCAATATATACACGGGGGCAGGGAGGCTACACCTTC
>TRBJ2-7|few|TRBV7-9|.
CASSPLTPGLDSYEQYF
TGTGCCAGCAGCCCCCTCACCCCAGGCCTAGACTCCTACGAGCAGTACTTC
>TRBJ1-2|.|TRBV9|TRBD1
CASSRDRYYGYTF
TGTGCCAGCAGTCGGGACAGATACTATGGCTACACCTTC
>TRBJ2-7|.|TRBV5-1|.
CASSPQTLPTGEQYF
TGCGCCAGCAGCCCCCAGACCCTTCCTACGGGGGAGCAGTACTTC
>TRBJ2-1|.|TRBV5-5|TRBD2
CASSFSGGWEQFF
TGTGCCAGCAGCTTTAGCGGGGGATGGGAGCAGTTCTTC
>TRBJ2-7|.|TRBV5-1|.
CASSLVSANYEQYF
TGCGCCAGCAGCTTGGTTTCGGCCAACTACGAGCAGTACTTC
>TRBJ1-1|.|TRBV19|.
CASSINGDGNTEAFF
TGTGCCAGTAGTATAAATGGGGACGGGAACACTGAAGCTTTCTTT
>TRBJ2-6|.|TRBV7-9|.
CASSSTDTTSSGANVLTF
TGTGCCAGCAGCTCGACTGACACAACTAGCTCTGGGGCCAACGTCCTGACTTTC
>TRBJ2-1|.|TRBV6-5|.
CASKKKDGSTEQFF
TGTGCCAGCAAGAAGAAAGACGGTAGCACCGAGCAGTTCTTC
>TRBJ2-7|.|TRBV19|.
CASSTSGSYEQYF
TGTGCCAGTAGTACATCAGGGTCCTACGAGCAGTACTTC
>TRBJ1-2|.|TRBV7-8|.
CASSFSDYGYTF
TGTGCCAGCAGCTTCTCGGACTATGGCTACACCTTC
>TRBJ2-7|once|TRBV14|.
CASSQSGDGGYEQYF
TGTGCCAGCAGCCAATCCGGGGACGGCGGCTACGAGCAGTACTTC
>TRBJ1-1|.|TRBV7-9|TRBD1
CASSPRQGNTEAFF
TGTGCCAGCAGCCCGAGACAGGGGAACACTGAAGCTTTCTTT
>TRBJ1-3|.|TRBV27|.
CASSVRPGTSGNTIYF
TGTGCCAGCAGTGTAAGGCCCGGGACCTCTGGAAACACCATATATTTT
>TRBJ1-2|.|TRBV19|.
CASSIPGAGDYGYTF
TGTGCCAGTAGTATTCCAGGGGCCGGGGACTATGGCTACACCTTC
>TRBJ2-3|.|TRBV19|.
CASSYRATDTQYF
TGTGCCAGTAGTTACAGGGCCACAGATACGCAGTATTTT
>TRBJ1-5|few|TRBV19|.
CASSIPLQPQHF
TGTGCCAGTAGTATCCCCCTCCAGCCCCAGCATTTT
>TRBJ2-3|.|TRBV5-1|.
CASSLGMGSGTLHTQYF
TGCGCCAGCAGCTTGGGTATGGGGAGTGGAACTCTCCATACGCAGTATTTT
>TRBJ1-1|.|TRBV5-1|.
CASSLEGRNTEAFF
TGCGCCAGCAGCTTGGAGGGACGGAACACTGAAGCTTTCTTT
>TRBJ2-3|.|TRBV6-5|TRBD2
CASSYLSGGVGDTQYF
TGTGCCAGCAGTTACCTTAGCGGGGGGGTGGGAGATACGCAGTATTTT
>TRBJ1-1|.|TRBV11-2|.
CASSLGSYSEAFF
TGTGCCAGCAGCTTAGGGTCGTACAGTGAAGCTTTCTTT
>TRBJ1-6|.|TRBV5-6|.
CASSLGQLYNSPLHF
TGTGCCAGCAGCTTGGGTCAGCTCTATAATTCACCCCTCCACTTT
>TRBJ1-1|.|TRBV28|TRBD1
CASSGPRQGLAFF
TGTGCCAGCAGTGGCCCTCGACAGGGTCTAGCTTTCTTT
>TRBJ1-2|.|TRBV19|.
CASSIDGTKNYGYTF
TGTGCCAGTAGTATCGACGGGACCAAGAACTATGGCTACACCTTC
>TRBJ2-2|.|TRBV11-2|.
CASSLVRDGELFF
TGTGCCAGCAGCTTAGTTAGGGACGGGGAGCTGTTTTTT
>TRBJ1-5|.|TRBV9|.
CASSPYRGNQPQHF
TGTGCCAGCAGCCCTTACAGGGGCAATCAGCCCCAGCATTTT
>TRBJ1-6|.|TRBV19|.
CASNLHSGSPLHF
TGTGCCAGCAACCTCCATTCGGGGTCACCCCTCCACTTT
>TRBJ2-5|.|TRBV9|TRBD1
CASSPRTGPQETQYF
TGTGCCAGCAGCCCACGGACAGGGCCTCAAGAGACCCAGTACTTC
>TRBJ2-3|few|TRBV13|TRBD2
CASSVGSGGGDTQYF
TGTGCCTCCTCGGTTGGTAGCGGGGGAGGGGATACGCAGTATTTT
>TRBJ2-7|.|TRBV6-5|.
CASSRSGGSYEQYF
TGTGCCAGCAGCAGGTCAGGCGGCTCCTACGAGCAGTACTTC
>TRBJ1-2|.|TRBV10-2|.
CASSEETTILNYGYTF
TGCGCCAGCAGTGAGGAGACAACAATATTAAACTATGGCTACACCTTC
>TRBJ1-2|.|TRBV2|TRBD1
CASSGRTGRGYTF
TGTGCCAGCAGTGGCCGGACAGGACGTGGCTACACCTTC
>TRBJ2-3|.|TRBV7-9|TRBD2
CASSPTSGEGTDTQYF
TGTGCCAGCAGTCCTACTAGCGGGGAAGGCACAGATACGCAGTATTTT
>TRBJ1-2|.|TRBV10-1|.
CASSIVPRRKTYGYTF
TGCGCCAGCAGTATTGTTCCAAGGCGAAAGACCTATGGCTACACCTTC
>TRBJ2-3|.|TRBV11-2|.
CASSLVPDTSTDTQYF
TGTGCCAGCAGCTTAGTCCCTGACACTAGCACAGATACGCAGTATTTT
>TRBJ1-1|.|TRBV7-8|.
CASSLEVQGGGAFF
TGTGCCAGCAGCTTAGAAGTCCAGGGCGGAGGTGCTTTCTTT
>TRBJ1-2|.|TRBV4-1|.
CASSQDLRGYTF
TGCGCCAGCAGCCAAGATTTACGCGGCTACACCTTC
>TRBJ1-5|few|TRBV7-9|TRBD1
CASSPGGTAHQPQHF
TGTGCCAGCAGCCCAGGGGGGACAGCTCATCAGCCCCAGCATTTT
>TRBJ2-7|once|TRBV6-5|TRBD2
CASGGLEKRQYF
TGTGCCAGCGGGGGACTAGAAAAAAGGCAGTACTTC
>TRBJ2-3|.|TRBV5-1|TRBD2
CASSLALAGGTDTQYF
TGCGCCAGCAGCTTGGCACTAGCGGGGGGCACAGATACGCAGTATTTT
>TRBJ1-2|.|TRBV19|TRBD1
CASSMWDRANYGYTF
TGTGCCAGTAGTATGTGGGACAGGGCCAACTATGGCTACACCTTC
>TRBJ1-4|.|TRBV18|.
CASSPPGEKLFF
TGTGCCAGCTCACCACCCGGGGAAAAACTGTTTTTT
>TRBJ1-4|.|TRBV11-1|.
CASSLGRAGPEKLFF
TGTGCCAGCAGCTTGGGGCGAGCCGGGCCCGAAAAACTGTTTTTT
>TRBJ1-5|.|TRBV2|.
CASSVVNQPQHF
TGTGCCAGCAGTGTCGTCAATCAGCCCCAGCATTTT
>TRBJ1-1|few|TRBV10-2|.
CASSGLGAYTEAFF
TGCGCCAGCAGCGGCCTCGGGGCCTACACTGAAGCTTTCTTT
>TRBJ1-4|few|TRBV19|TRBD1
CASNDREGKLFF
TGTGCCAGTAACGACAGGGAGGGAAAACTGTTTTTT